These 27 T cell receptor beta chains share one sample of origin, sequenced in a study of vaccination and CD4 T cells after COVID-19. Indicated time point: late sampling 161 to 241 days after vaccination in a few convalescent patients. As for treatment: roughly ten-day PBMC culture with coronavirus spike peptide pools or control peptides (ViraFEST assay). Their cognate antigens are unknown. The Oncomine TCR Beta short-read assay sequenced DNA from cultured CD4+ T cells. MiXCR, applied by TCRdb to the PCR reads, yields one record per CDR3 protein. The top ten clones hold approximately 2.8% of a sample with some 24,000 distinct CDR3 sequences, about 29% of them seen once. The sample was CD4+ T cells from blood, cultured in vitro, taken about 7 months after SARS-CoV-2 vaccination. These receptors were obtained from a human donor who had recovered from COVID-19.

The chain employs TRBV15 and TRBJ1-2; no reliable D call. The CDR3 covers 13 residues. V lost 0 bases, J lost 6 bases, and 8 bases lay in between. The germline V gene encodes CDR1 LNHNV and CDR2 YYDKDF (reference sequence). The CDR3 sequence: CATSRDLVDGYTF. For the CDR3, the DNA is TGTGCCACCAGCAGAGATTTGGTAGATGGCTACACCTTC.

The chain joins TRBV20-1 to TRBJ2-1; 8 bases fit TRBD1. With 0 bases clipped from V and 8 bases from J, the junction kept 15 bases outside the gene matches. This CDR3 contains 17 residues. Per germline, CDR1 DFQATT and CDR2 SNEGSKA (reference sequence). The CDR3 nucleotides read TGCAGTGCTAGAGATCGGCCCACCAGGGGGCCAACTGATGAGCAGTTCTTC. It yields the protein CSARDRPTRGPTDEQFF.

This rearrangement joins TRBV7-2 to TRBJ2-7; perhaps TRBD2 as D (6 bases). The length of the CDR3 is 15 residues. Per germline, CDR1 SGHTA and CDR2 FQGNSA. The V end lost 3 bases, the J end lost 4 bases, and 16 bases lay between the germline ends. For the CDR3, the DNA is TGTGCCAGCAGCTTTATGAGGGTAGCGGCGTACGAGCAGTACTTC. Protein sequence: CASSFMRVAAYEQYF.

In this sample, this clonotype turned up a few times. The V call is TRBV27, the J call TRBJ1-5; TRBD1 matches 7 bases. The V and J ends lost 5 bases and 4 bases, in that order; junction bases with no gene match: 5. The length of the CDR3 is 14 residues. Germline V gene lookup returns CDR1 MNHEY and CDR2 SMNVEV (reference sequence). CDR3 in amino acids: CASSAGDSNQPQHF. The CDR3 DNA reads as TGTGCCAGCAGTGCAGGGGACAGTAATCAGCCCCAGCATTTT.

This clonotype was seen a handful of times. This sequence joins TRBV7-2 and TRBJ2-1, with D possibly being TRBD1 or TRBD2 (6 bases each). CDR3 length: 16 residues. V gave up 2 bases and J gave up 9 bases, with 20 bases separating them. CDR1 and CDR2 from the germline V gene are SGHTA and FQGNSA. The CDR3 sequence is CASSLFRGRVPGEQFF. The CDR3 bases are TGTGCCAGCAGCTTATTTCGGGGGCGCGTCCCAGGTGAGCAGTTCTTC.

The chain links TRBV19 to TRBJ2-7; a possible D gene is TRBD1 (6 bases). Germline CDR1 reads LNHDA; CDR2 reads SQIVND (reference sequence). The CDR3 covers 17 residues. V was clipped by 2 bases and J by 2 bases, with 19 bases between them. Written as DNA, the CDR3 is TGTGCCAGTAGTATATCATGGTCGTGGGGGCGGCCCTACGAGCAGTACTTC. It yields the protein CASSISWSWGRPYEQYF.

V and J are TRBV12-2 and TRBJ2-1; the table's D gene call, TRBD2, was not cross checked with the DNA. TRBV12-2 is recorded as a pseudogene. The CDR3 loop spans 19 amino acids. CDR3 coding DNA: TGTGCAAGTCCCCGTAGCGGGAGGGCCCCCCCCGCCCCATACAATGAGCAGTTCTTC. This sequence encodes CASPRSGRAPPAPYNEQFF.

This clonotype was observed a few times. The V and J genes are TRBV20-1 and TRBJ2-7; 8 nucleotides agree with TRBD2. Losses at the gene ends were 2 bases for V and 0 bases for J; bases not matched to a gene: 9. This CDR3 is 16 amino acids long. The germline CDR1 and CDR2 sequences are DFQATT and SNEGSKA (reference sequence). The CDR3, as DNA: TGCAGTGCTAGACGAACGGGAGGGGGGAGCTCCTACGAGCAGTACTTC. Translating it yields CSARRTGGGSSYEQYF.

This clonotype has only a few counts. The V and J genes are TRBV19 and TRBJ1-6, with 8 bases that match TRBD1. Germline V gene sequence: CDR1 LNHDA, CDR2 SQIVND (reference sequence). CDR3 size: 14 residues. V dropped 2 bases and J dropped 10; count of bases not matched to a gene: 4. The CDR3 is CASSIQGARSPLHF. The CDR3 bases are TGTGCCAGTAGTATACAGGGGGCTCGATCACCCCTCCACTTT. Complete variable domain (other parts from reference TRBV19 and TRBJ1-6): DGGITQSPKYLFRKEGQNVTLSCEQNLNHDAMYWYRQDPGQGLRLIYYSQIVNDFQKGDIAEGYSVSREKKESFPLTVTSAQKNPTAFYLCASSIQGARSPLHFGNGTRLTVT.

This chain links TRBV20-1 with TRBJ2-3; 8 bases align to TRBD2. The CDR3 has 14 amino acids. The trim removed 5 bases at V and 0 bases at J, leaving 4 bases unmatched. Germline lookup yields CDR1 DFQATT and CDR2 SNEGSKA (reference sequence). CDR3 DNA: TGCAGTGCTCCGGGGGGGAGCAGCACAGATACGCAGTATTTT. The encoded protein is CSAPGGSSTDTQYF.

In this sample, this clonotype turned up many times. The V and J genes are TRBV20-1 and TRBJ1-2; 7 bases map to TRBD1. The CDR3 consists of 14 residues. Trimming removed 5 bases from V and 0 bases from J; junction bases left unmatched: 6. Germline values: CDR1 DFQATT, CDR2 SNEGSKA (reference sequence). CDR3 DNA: TGCAGTGCTGGGACAGACCAGACTAACTATGGCTACACCTTC. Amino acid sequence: CSAGTDQTNYGYTF.

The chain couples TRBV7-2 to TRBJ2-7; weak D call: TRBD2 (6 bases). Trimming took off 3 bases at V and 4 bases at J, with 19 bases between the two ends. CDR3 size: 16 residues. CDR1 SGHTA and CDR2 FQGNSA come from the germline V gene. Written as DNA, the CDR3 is TGTGCCAGCAGCTTTGATCCGGGAGAAAGGCAGTACGAGCAGTACTTC. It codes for CASSFDPGERQYEQYF.

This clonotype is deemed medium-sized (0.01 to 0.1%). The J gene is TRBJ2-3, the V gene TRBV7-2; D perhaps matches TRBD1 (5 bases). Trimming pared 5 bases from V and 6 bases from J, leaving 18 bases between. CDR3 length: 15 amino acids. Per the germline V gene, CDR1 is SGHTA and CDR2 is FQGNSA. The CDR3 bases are TGTGCCAGCAGCCTCCAGGGTAGAAGGGCGGATACGCAGTATTTT. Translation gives CASSLQGRRADTQYF.

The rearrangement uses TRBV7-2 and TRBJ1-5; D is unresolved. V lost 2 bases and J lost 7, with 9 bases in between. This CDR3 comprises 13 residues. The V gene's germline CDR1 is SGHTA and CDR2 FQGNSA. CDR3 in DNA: TGTGCCAGCAGCTTATTTAGCGACCAGCCCCAGCATTTT. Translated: CASSLFSDQPQHF.

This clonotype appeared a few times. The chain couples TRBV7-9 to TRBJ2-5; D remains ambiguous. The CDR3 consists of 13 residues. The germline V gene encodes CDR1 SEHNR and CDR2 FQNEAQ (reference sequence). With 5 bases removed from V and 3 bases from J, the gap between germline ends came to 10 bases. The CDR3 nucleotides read TGTGCCAGCAGCCCTCATCCAGAAGAGACCCAGTACTTC. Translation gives CASSPHPEETQYF.

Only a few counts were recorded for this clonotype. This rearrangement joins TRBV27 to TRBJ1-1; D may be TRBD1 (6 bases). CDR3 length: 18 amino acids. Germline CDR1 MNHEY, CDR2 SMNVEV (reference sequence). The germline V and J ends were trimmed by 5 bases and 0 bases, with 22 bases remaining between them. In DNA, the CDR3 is TGTGCCAGCAGTCCCAAGGCACAGGGAGGCACCATGAACACTGAAGCTTTCTTT. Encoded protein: CASSPKAQGGTMNTEAFF.

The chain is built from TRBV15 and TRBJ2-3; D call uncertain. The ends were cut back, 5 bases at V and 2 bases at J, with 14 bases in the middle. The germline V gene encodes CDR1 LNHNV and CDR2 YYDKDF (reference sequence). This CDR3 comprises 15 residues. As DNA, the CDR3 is TGTGCCACCAGCGGCTCTATGATTCTCACAGATACGCAGTATTTT. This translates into CATSGSMILTDTQYF.

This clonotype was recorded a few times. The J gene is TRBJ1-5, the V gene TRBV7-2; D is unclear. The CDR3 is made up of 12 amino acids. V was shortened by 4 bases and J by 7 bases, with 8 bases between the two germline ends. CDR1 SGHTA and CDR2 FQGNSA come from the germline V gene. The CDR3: CASSSRGQPQHF. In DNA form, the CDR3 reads TGTGCCAGCAGCTCCCGCGGGCAGCCCCAGCATTTT.

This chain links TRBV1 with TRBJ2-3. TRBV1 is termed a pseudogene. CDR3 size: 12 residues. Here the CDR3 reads CTSISVTDTQYF. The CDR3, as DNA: TGCACCAGCATATCCGTCACAGATACGCAGTATTTT.

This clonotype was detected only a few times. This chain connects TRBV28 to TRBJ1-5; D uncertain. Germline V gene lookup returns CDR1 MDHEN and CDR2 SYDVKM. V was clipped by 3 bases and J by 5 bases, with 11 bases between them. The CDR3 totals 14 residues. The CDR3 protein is CASSFPESYQPQHF. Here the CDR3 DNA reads TGTGCCAGCAGTTTCCCAGAGTCCTATCAGCCCCAGCATTTT. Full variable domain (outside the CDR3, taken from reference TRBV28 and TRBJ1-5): DVKVTQSSRYLVKRTGEKVFLECVQDMDHENMFWYRQDPGLGLRLIYFSYDVKMKEKGDIPEGYSVSREKKERFSLILESASTNQTSMYLCASSFPESYQPQHFGDGTRLSIL.

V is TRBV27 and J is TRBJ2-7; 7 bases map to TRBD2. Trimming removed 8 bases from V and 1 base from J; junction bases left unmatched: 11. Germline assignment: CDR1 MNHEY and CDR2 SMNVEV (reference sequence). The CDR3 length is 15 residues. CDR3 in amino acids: CASEGLRGKSYEQYF. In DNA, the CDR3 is TGTGCCAGCGAGGGTCTGCGGGGGAAGTCCTACGAGCAGTACTTC.

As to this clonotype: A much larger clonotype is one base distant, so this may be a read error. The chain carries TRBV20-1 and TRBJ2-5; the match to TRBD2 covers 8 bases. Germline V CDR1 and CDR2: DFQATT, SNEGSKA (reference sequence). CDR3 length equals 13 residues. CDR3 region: CSVPKPRGETQHF. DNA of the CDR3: TGCAGTGTCCCGAAACCGCGGGGGGAGACCCAGCACTTC.

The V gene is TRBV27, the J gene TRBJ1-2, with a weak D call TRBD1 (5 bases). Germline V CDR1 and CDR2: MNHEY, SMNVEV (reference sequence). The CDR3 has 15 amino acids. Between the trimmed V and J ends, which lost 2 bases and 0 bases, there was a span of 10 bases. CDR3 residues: CASSLRQPSNYGYTF. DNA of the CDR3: TGTGCCAGCAGTTTAAGACAGCCATCTAACTATGGCTACACCTTC.

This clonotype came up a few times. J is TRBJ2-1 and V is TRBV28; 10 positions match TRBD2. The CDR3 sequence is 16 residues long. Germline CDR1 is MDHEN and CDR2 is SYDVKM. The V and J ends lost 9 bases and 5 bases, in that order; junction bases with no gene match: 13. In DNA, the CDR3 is TGTGCCAGTTTCCCACTAGTGCTAGCGGGGGACAATGAGCAGTTCTTC. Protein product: CASFPLVLAGDNEQFF.

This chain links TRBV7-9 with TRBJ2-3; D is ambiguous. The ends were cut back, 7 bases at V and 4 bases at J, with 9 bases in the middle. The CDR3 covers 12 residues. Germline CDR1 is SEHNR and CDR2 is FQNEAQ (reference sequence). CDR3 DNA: TGTGCCAGCAACCTGGTTCCAGATACGCAGTATTTT. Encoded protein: CASNLVPDTQYF.

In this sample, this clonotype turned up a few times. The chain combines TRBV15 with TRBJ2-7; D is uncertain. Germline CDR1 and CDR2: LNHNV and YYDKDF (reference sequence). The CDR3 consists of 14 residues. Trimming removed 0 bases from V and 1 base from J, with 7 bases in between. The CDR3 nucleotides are TGTGCCACCAGCAGAGACCGGCTTTCCTACGAGCAGTACTTC. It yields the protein CATSRDRLSYEQYF.

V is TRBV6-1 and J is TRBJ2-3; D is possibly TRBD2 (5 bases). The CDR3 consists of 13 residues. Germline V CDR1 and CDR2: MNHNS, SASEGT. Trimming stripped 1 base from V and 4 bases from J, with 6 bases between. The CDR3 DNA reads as TGTGCCAGCAGTGAAGGACTACCAGATACGCAGTATTTT. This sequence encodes CASSEGLPDTQYF.